Here is one T cell receptor (beta chain) with its context. Its matching antigen is unknown. The data stem from a study of cytomegalovirus exposure and HLA in healthy donors. Researchers ran the PCR with 60 Vbeta and 13 Jbeta primers. TCRdb keeps only in-frame clones here, not all; method: immunoSEQ multiplex PCR. The sample consists of under 200,000 clones, roughly 85% of them appearing once. The V end lost 6 bases, the J end lost 9 bases, and 24 bases lay between the germline ends. The CDR3 covers 16 residues. The germline gives CDR1 WNHNN, CDR2 SYGVQD (reference sequence). Study results and caveats: Presence/absence analyses treated sequencing depth as roughly uniform across donors.

Input material: PBMCs. This clonotype was sampled from a woman between 25 and 40 years old in good health and CMV-seronegative. The rearrangement joins TRBV10-1 to TRBJ2-1; D may be TRBD2 (6 bases). CDR3 protein: CASRTSWLATVSEQFF. The CDR3 DNA sequence: TGCGCCAGCAGAACGTCTTGGCTAGCGACGGTCTCTGAGCAGTTCTTC.